Following are 2 T cell receptor beta chains from one sample sequenced in a study of blood T cell repertoires in COVID-19. Generated by immunoSEQ multiplex PCR, the TCRdb table keeps only in-frame clones and is missing some. The repertoire includes approximately 76,000 clones, 86% of them detected once, and less than 15% sits in the top ten. Sequenced: peripheral blood. The receptors stem from a woman aged 60 to 75 with acute or convalescent COVID-19.

V usage is TRBV28 and J usage is TRBJ2-1; 7 nucleotides align to TRBD1. The CDR3 spans 15 residues. Trimming removed 2 bases from V and 6 bases from J; junction bases left unmatched: 7. Germline assignment: CDR1 MDHEN and CDR2 SYDVKM. CDR3 DNA sequence: TGTGCCAGCAGTTTAGTCACAGGGGTGTTCAATGAGCAGTTCTTC. It yields the protein CASSLVTGVFNEQFF.

This chain uses TRBV12-3 or TRBV12-4 with TRBJ1-5; D is undetermined. Deletions cut 3 bases from V and 9 bases from J, with 12 bases between. The CDR3 runs 13 residues. The CDR3 loop is CASSLSLTGPQHF. For the CDR3, the DNA is TGTGCCAGCAGTTTGAGCCTAACTGGGCCCCAGCATTTT.